The present T cell receptor (beta chain) was sequenced within a study of Graves' ophthalmopathy and Graves' hyperthyroidism (dated by TCRdb to the late 2010s). Notes on the research overall: Stable hyperthyroidism was defined as no progression to ophthalmopathy within 18 months of follow-up. In total, 135 blood samples were TCR-sequenced: roughly 45 ophthalmopathy, around 75 hyperthyroidism and some 17 hyperthyroidism-to-ophthalmopathy patients. For independent validation, a separate cohort was made up of some 19 hyperthyroidism patients plus 17 patients who later progressed from hyperthyroidism to ophthalmopathy. TCR beta repertoire signatures were used to distinguish Graves' ophthalmopathy from Graves' hyperthyroidism and to predict progression to ophthalmopathy. In more than five hyperthyroidism patients, T-cell repertoires of thyroid tissue and blood were compared. After sampling, hyperthyroidism patients received methimazole starting at 30 mg daily, and ophthalmopathy patients received high-dose intravenous methylprednisolone. A discovery set of 95 to 100 patients (about 45 ophthalmopathy, 60 or so stable hyperthyroidism) was enrolled to explore V-J signatures distinguishing ophthalmopathy from hyperthyroidism.

Patients with hyperthyroidism were aged 18 to 65 years, had been newly diagnosed, and had a disease duration of less than 2 months. Patients with other autoimmune diseases, uncontrolled infections, pregnancy or lactation were excluded from the study. Diagnosis relied on clinical symptoms, serum thyroxine, TRAb, thyroid ultrasound and orbital computed tomography. Total RNA was extracted using Trizol reagent, and RNA quality was checked on an Agilent 2100 Bioanalyzer. Beyond this particular receptor, the publication reports: Most expanded thyroid clonotypes with frequency above 0.001 were also detected in blood, suggesting blood repertoires may reflect the thyroid immune response. In validation, the model predicted ophthalmopathy progression with less than 71% sensitivity and roughly 72% specificity; 12 predicted patients were CT-confirmed with GO in a median of 6.5 months. Sample size was not statistically predetermined, and group allocation was not concealed from the investigators. Ophthalmopathy was separated from stable hyperthyroidism by the 13-signature model with roughly 87% sensitivity and roughly 83% specificity in cross-validation and with 80%/75% in the test set.

V is shortened by 0 bases, J by 0 bases, and the region joining them spans 11 bases. In the germline V gene, CDR1 corresponds to SQVTM and CDR2 to ANQGSEA. The CDR3 runs 16 amino acids, cysteine and phenylalanine included. Only the CDR3 DNA stays, 48 bases, in frame from base 1. For repertoire sequencing, TCR beta CDR3 regions were amplified from RNA transcripts. A first-round RT-PCR used HTBI primers with the Qiagen OneStep RT-PCR kit, followed by a second-round multiplex PCR, size selection and purification. The libraries underwent paired-end sequencing with 100 bp reads on an Illumina HiSeq2000. Per the original workflow: Reads were processed with SOAPnuke, discarding reads with adapters, uncalled bases, mean Phred below 15, or no exact constant-primer or identifier match. COPE v1.2.5 was used to merge the high-quality paired reads. Unique nucleotide sequences were defined as clonotypes and aligned to IMGT TRB V, D and J references using MiTCR v1.1. Only V-J combinations with frequency above 0.0001 were analysed, covering 98% to 99.2% of repertoires. For each V-J combination, a TCR clonal expansion and chaos score was defined as F50 clonal expansion divided by the chaos observed in the TCRdist matrix. Features were reduced by Welch's t-statistics and random forest to more than 10 V-J combinations, which fed a naive Bayes classifier. Thyroid-blood repertoire similarity was quantified with the Morisita-Horn index. TCRdb trimmed the raw reads at Q25, called clones with MiXCR and kept productive beta chains. Entries are consolidated by CDR3 protein sequence, retaining the most common genes and DNA. V and J calls and clone size were set by TCRdb, not the authors. The table for this sample lists approximately 1.2 million distinct CDR3 sequences; roughly 35% of them were counted only once. In total, the top ten clones hold around 10% of the sample.

This clonotype was recorded at least ten times. There is no known antigen for this receptor. No quality values exist for individual bases; no much larger clone is one base distant. The sequence was collected from an adult man with Graves' hyperthyroidism. What was sequenced was peripheral blood or thyroid tissue (not recorded which). The rearranged segments are TRBV29-1 and TRBJ1-4, with an unclear D gene assignment. The nucleotide sequence reads as follows: TGCAGCGTTGAAGATCTACAGCTAGCAACTAATGAAAAACTGTTTTTT. This translates into CSVEDLQLATNEKLFF.